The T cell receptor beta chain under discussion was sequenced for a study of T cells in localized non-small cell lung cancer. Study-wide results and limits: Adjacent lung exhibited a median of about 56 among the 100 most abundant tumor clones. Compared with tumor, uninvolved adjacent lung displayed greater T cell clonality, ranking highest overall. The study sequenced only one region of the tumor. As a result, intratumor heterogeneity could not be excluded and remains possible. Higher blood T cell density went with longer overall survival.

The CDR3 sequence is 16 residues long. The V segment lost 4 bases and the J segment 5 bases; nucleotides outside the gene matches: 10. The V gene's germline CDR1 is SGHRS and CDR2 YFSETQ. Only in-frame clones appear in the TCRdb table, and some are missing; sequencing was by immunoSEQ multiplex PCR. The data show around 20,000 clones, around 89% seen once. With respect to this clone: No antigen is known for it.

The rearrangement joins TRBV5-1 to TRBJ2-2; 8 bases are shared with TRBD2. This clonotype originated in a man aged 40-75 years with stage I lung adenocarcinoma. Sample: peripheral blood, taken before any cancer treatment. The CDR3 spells CASSKQTSEVTGELFF. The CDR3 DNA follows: TGCGCCAGCAGCAAACAGACTAGCGAGGTAACCGGGGAGCTGTTTTTT. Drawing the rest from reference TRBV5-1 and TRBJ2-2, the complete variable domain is KAGVTQTPRYLIKTRGQQVTLSCSPISGHRSVSWYQQTPGQGLQFLFEYFSETQRNKGNFPGRFSGRQFSNSRSEMNVSTLELGDSALYLCASSKQTSEVTGELFFGEGSRLTVL.